This TCR beta chain was found in a study of T cells after yellow fever vaccination. Background on the study: In the case of low-cell-number fractions, SMART-Seq v4 Ultra Low Input was used for preparation. Study results and caveats: The secondary response was weaker but peaked faster, day 5 versus 15. Booster samples showed a return of most primary-vaccination clones (around 96% CD4, approximately 85% CD8).

V was pared by 6 bases and J by 0 bases, with 15 bases between. CDR3 length: 17 amino acids. A process of 5'RACE template switching, which added a universal primer site and UMIs, was used to make TCR cDNA. From the 5' RACE reads, TCRdb called clonotypes with MiXCR, one entry per CDR3 protein. Of 300,000 or so distinct CDR3 sequences in the sample, about an eighth were seen once. This clonotype was counted only a few times. Its antigen is not known. The TCR comes from a man aged 30 to 39 who received the YFV17D yellow fever vaccine. The chain employs TRBV12-3 or TRBV12-4 and TRBJ2-6; D perhaps matches TRBD2 (6 bases). The sequencing here drew on CD4+ T cells sorted from PBMCs, taken 45 days after the yellow fever booster vaccination. In DNA, the CDR3 is TGTGCCAGCAGGCTACCGGGACTGACCTCTGGGGCCAACGTCCTGACTTTC. Translation: CASRLPGLTSGANVLTF.